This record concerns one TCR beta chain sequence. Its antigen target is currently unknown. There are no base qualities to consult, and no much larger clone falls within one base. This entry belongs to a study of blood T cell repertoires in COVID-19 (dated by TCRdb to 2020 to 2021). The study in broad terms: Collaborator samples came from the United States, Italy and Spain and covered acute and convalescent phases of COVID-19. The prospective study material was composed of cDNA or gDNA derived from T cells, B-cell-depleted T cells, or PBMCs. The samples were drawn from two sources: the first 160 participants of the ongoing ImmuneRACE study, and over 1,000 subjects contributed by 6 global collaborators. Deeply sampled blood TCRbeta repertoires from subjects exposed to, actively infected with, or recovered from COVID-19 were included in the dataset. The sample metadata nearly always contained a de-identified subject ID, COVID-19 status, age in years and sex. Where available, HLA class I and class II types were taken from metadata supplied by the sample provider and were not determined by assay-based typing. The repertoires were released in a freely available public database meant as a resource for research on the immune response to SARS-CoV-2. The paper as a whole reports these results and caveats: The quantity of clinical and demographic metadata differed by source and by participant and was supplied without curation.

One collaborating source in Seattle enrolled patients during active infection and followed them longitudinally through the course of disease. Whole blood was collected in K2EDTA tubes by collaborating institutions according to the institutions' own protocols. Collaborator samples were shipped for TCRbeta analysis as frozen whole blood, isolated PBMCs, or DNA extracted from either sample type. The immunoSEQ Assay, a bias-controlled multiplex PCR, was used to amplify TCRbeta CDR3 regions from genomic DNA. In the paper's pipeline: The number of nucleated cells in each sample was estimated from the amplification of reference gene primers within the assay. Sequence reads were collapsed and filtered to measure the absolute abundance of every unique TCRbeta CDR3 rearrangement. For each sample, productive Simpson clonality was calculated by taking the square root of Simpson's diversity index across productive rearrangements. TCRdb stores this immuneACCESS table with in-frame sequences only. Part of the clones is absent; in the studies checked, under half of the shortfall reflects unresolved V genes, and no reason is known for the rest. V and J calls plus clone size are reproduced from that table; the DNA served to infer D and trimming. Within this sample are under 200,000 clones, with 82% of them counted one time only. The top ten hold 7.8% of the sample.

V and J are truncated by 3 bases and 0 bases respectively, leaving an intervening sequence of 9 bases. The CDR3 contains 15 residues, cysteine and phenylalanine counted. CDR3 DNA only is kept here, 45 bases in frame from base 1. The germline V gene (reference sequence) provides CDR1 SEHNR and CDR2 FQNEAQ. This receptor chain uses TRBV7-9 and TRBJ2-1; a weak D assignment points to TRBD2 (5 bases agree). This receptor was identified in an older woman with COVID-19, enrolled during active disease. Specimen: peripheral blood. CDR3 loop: CASSFPGVSYNEQFF. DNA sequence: TGTGCCAGCAGCTTCCCCGGGGTCTCCTACAATGAGCAGTTCTTC.